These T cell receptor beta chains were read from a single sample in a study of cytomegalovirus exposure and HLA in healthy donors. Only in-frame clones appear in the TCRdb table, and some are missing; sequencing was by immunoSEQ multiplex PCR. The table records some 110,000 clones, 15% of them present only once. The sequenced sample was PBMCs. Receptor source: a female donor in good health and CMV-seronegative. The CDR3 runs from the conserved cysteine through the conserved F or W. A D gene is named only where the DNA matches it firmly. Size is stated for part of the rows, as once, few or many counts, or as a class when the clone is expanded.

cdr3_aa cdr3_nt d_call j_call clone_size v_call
CAISEPMGGGEQFF TGTGCCATCAGTGAGCCGATGGGGGGTGGTGAGCAGTTCTTC NA TRBJ2-1 NA TRBV10-3
CSVARDYNTDTQYF TGCAGCGTAGCTAGGGACTATAACACAGATACGCAGTATTTT TRBD2 TRBJ2-3 few TRBV29-1
CASSLEAGRPYEQYF TGTGCCAGCAGCTTAGAGGCAGGGAGGCCCTACGAGCAGTACTTC NA TRBJ2-7 few TRBV7-2
CASSEPGSENQPQHF TGTGCCAGCTCAGAGCCCGGGTCCGAAAATCAGCCCCAGCATTTT NA TRBJ1-5 NA TRBV18
CASNDGLSYNEQFF TGTGCCAGCAACGACGGACTTTCCTACAATGAGCAGTTCTTC NA TRBJ2-1 NA TRBV7-8
CASLRGAADYGYTF TGTGCCAGCTTAAGGGGCGCAGCCGACTATGGCTACACCTTC NA TRBJ1-2 few TRBV6-7
CASSGQNSNQPQHF TGTGCCAGCAGTGGGCAGAATAGCAATCAGCCCCAGCATTTT NA TRBJ1-5 NA TRBV2
CASSQVQGRYEQYF TGTGCCAGCAGCCAAGTCCAGGGCCGATACGAGCAGTACTTC NA TRBJ2-7 few TRBV4-2
CASSLGRAYEQYF TGTGCTAGCAGCTTAGGCAGGGCCTACGAGCAGTACTTC NA TRBJ2-7 NA TRBV7-7
CASLAGAYNEQFF TGTGCCAGCTTAGCGGGAGCTTACAATGAGCAGTTCTTC TRBD2 TRBJ2-1 few TRBV2
CASSWRLESGTGELFF TGCGCCAGCAGCTGGCGACTGGAGTCGGGTACCGGGGAGCTGTTTTTT NA TRBJ2-2 few TRBV5-1
CAWTATSGRVYNEQFF TGTGCCTGGACCGCAACTAGCGGGAGGGTATACAATGAGCAGTTCTTC TRBD2 TRBJ2-1 few TRBV30
CASGPGLASDEQFF TGTGCCAGCGGCCCCGGGCTAGCTTCAGATGAGCAGTTCTTC NA TRBJ2-1 once TRBV27
CAWRGGVGAANEKLFF TGTGCCTGGAGGGGGGGGGTTGGGGCGGCTAATGAAAAACTGTTTTTT NA TRBJ1-4 NA TRBV30
CASSFTGAPRSGELFF TGTGCCAGCAGCTTTACGGGAGCGCCAAGGTCCGGGGAGCTGTTTTTT NA TRBJ2-2 NA TRBV5-5
CAWSAGTGEFDTQYF TGTGCCTGGAGCGCCGGGACAGGGGAGTTTGATACGCAGTATTTT TRBD1 TRBJ2-3 NA TRBV30
CASSPTLGRGLEKLFF TGCGCCAGCAGCCCCACATTAGGCAGGGGGCTTGAAAAACTGTTTTTT TRBD1 TRBJ1-4 NA TRBV4-1
CASSESRQGGYGYTF TGTGCCAGCAGTGAGAGCCGACAGGGCGGCTATGGCTACACCTTC TRBD1 TRBJ1-2 NA TRBV6-1
CSVQGSYEQYF TGCAGCGTCCAGGGGTCGTACGAGCAGTACTTC NA TRBJ2-7 few TRBV29-1
CASSTKGQGHSPLHF TGTGCCAGCAGCACCAAAGGACAGGGGCATTCACCCCTCCACTTT TRBD1 TRBJ1-6 few TRBV5-4
CASREERSGDTGELFF TGTGCCAGCCGTGAGGAGCGATCGGGGGACACCGGGGAGCTGTTTTTT NA TRBJ2-2 few TRBV7-9
CASSLGGEETQYF TGCGCCAGCAGCTTAGGGGGCGAAGAGACCCAGTACTTC TRBD1 TRBJ2-5 once TRBV5-1
CASSPGTASRGYTF TGTGCCAGTAGTCCCGGGACAGCCTCTAGGGGCTACACCTTC TRBD1 TRBJ1-2 few TRBV19
CASSRQGHGYTF TGTGCCAGCAGCAGACAGGGGCATGGCTACACCTTC TRBD1 TRBJ1-2 NA TRBV13
CASSLGGLMNTEAFF TGTGCCAGCAGCTTGGGAGGGCTAATGAACACTGAAGCTTTCTTT NA TRBJ1-1 NA TRBV5-4
CASSQQQVNQPQHF TGCGCCAGCAGCCAACAACAGGTAAATCAGCCCCAGCATTTT NA TRBJ1-5 NA TRBV4-3
CASSLMSPTEPYGYTF TGTGCCAGCAGCTTAATGTCCCCGACAGAACCATATGGCTACACCTTC NA TRBJ1-2 NA TRBV7-9
CASSHPFADPYNEQFF TGCGCCAGCAGCCACCCTTTCGCGGATCCCTACAATGAGCAGTTCTTC NA TRBJ2-1 NA TRBV4-1
CASSGTGERTDTQYF TGCGCCAGCAGTGGGACAGGGGAACGCACAGATACGCAGTATTTT TRBD1 TRBJ2-3 few TRBV5-1
CAWGLVAETQYF TGTGCCTGGGGACTAGTAGCGGAGACCCAGTACTTC TRBD2 TRBJ2-5 NA TRBV30
CSVEEGGGYGYTF TGCAGCGTTGAAGAAGGTGGAGGGTATGGCTACACCTTC NA TRBJ1-2 few TRBV29-1
CASGGQGAQKRLFF TGTGCCAGCGGGGGACAGGGGGCGCAAAAAAGATTGTTTTTT TRBD1 TRBJ1-4 few TRBV2
CASSIGSLVHEQFF TGTGCCAGTAGTATAGGTAGTTTGGTACATGAGCAGTTCTTC NA TRBJ2-1 few TRBV19
CASSPREGLQPQHF TGTGCCAGTAGTCCTAGGGAGGGCCTTCAGCCCCAGCATTTT NA TRBJ1-5 NA TRBV19
CASSMDRGTTDTQYF TGCGCCAGCAGCATGGACAGGGGAACCACAGATACGCAGTATTTT TRBD1 TRBJ2-3 NA TRBV5-1
CAWSVNRAEKLFF TGTGCCTGGAGTGTAAACAGGGCTGAAAAACTGTTTTTT NA TRBJ1-4 NA TRBV30
CASSTRTSGSVGIYEQYF TGTGCCAGCAGTACTCGGACTAGCGGGAGTGTGGGTATATACGAGCAGTACTTC TRBD2 TRBJ2-7 NA TRBV28
CAWSSGTSGARTQYF TGTGCCTGGAGCTCCGGGACTAGCGGGGCCCGGACCCAGTACTTC TRBD2 TRBJ2-5 NA TRBV30
CASGTGTLGYEQYF TGTGCCAGTGGAACCGGGACACTAGGCTACGAGCAGTACTTC NA TRBJ2-7 few TRBV19
CASSLFSSGSLVEQFF TGTGCCAGCAGCCTCTTCTCTAGCGGGAGTTTGGTTGAGCAGTTCTTC TRBD2 TRBJ2-1 NA TRBV4-2
CAISGGLAGGQETQYF TGTGCCATCAGTGGAGGACTAGCGGGGGGGCAAGAGACCCAGTACTTC TRBD2 TRBJ2-5 NA TRBV10-3
CAISAPERRTTSYEQYF TGTGCCATCAGTGCTCCGGAGAGGCGTACGACCAGTTACGAGCAGTACTTC NA TRBJ2-7 NA TRBV10-3
CASGRTGDTGELFF TGTGCCAGCGGAAGGACAGGGGACACCGGGGAGCTGTTTTTT TRBD1 TRBJ2-2 NA TRBV9
CSVAAGPNTEAFF TGCAGCGTTGCGGCAGGGCCGAACACTGAAGCTTTCTTT NA TRBJ1-1 few TRBV29-1
CASSLRPGTGGAYGYTF TGTGCCAGCAGTTTAAGACCCGGGACAGGGGGCGCTTACGGCTACACCTTC TRBD1 TRBJ1-2 NA TRBV28
CASSSLTSGGGELFF TGCGCCAGCAGCTCTTTGACTAGCGGGGGCGGGGAGCTGTTTTTT TRBD2 TRBJ2-2 few TRBV5-1
CASSPQGGLVYTF TGTGCCAGCAGCCCACAGGGGGGGCTTGTCTACACCTTC TRBD1 TRBJ1-2 few TRBV7-2
CASSEGRLSYNEQFF TGTGCCAGCAGTGAAGGGAGGCTCTCCTACAATGAGCAGTTCTTC NA TRBJ2-1 NA TRBV6-1
CASSRNRQGRTEAFF TGTGCCAGCAGTCGCAATAGACAGGGTCGCACTGAAGCTTTCTTT TRBD1 TRBJ1-1 few TRBV6-5
CASSGGFTDTQYF TGTGCCAGCAGCGGGGGTTTCACAGATACGCAGTATTTT NA TRBJ2-3 NA TRBV2
CASSISVGRSRGNTIYF TGTGCCAGTAGTATAAGTGTCGGCAGGTCCCGTGGAAACACCATATATTTT NA TRBJ1-3 NA TRBV19
CASTAGDEYEQYF TGCGCCAGCACCGCGGGGGACGAGTACGAGCAGTACTTC TRBD2 TRBJ2-7 NA TRBV10-1
CASSLGTGGELFF TGTGCCAGCAGCCTAGGGACAGGGGGCGAACTGTTTTTT TRBD1 TRBJ1-4 few TRBV7-9